The 28 T cell receptor beta chains below come from one sample, sequenced in a study of CD8+ T cells in alopecia areata. Once RNA had been extracted, it was reverse transcribed into cDNA to act as the sequencing template. Repertoires were generated with immunoSEQ multiplex PCR, while TCRdb's copy carries only in-frame clones and drops some. Of over 50,000 clones listed, more than 40% are singletons. Sequenced material: CD8+ T cells sorted from blood, taken at week 0. The source of these receptors is a human donor with alopecia areata.

V and J are TRBV2 and TRBJ2-5; D is ambiguous. Germline V lookup: CDR1 SNHLY, CDR2 FYNNEI. V was clipped by 2 bases and J by 5 bases, with 9 bases between them. The CDR3 contains 13 residues. CDR3 DNA sequence: TGTGCCAGCAGTGAACGGCAAAGTGAGACCCAGTACTTC. Its translation: CASSERQSETQYF.

The chain is built from TRBV7-9 and TRBJ2-3, with D perhaps TRBD1 (5 bases). V lost 5 bases and J lost 10, with 22 bases in between. The CDR3 sequence is 15 residues long. Germline V gives CDR1 SEHNR, CDR2 FQNEAQ (reference sequence). CDR3 residues: CASSQTAGHPKAQYF. The CDR3 DNA sequence: TGTGCCAGCAGCCAAACTGCCGGACACCCCAAGGCGCAGTATTTT.

This chain connects TRBV5-1 to TRBJ2-7, with 9 bases aligning to TRBD1. Germline assignment: CDR1 SGHRS and CDR2 YFSETQ. The CDR3 has 16 amino acids. V gave up 2 bases and J gave up 4 bases; unmatched junction bases: 10. The CDR3 protein is CASSFYPGTGPYEQYF. The CDR3 nucleotides read TGCGCCAGCAGCTTTTATCCCGGGACAGGGCCTTACGAGCAGTACTTC.

This clone has a count of ten or more. CDR3 in DNA: TGTGCCAGCAGCTATGCTGAGGGCCCCTCTAAAGAGACCCAGTACTTC. This sequence encodes CASSYAEGPSKETQYF. The genes are TRBV7-9 and TRBJ2-5; TRBD2 might be the D (5 bases). CDR1 is SEHNR and CDR2 is FQNEAQ in the germline V gene (reference sequence). Trimming shortened V by 4 bases and J by 3 bases, and 18 bases separated the two germline ends. The CDR3 sequence is 16 residues long.

The chain joins TRBV9 to TRBJ2-5; 7 nucleotides agree with TRBD2. The V gene's germline CDR1 is SGDLS and CDR2 YYNGEE. CDR3 length: 15 residues. With V trimmed by 3 bases and J by 5 bases, 10 bases remained unmatched. This CDR3 reads CASSAWPGGEETQYF. The CDR3 bases are TGTGCCAGCAGCGCATGGCCGGGGGGAGAGGAGACCCAGTACTTC. The entire variable domain, with the rest obtained from reference TRBV9 and TRBJ2-5, is as follows: DSGVTQTPKHLITATGQRVTLRCSPRSGDLSVYWYQQSLDQGLQFLIQYYNGEERAKGNILERFSAQQFPDLHSELNLSSLELGDSALYFCASSAWPGGEETQYFGPGTRLLVL.

This clone was seen a handful of times. The V gene is TRBV10-3, the J gene TRBJ2-1; TRBD2 aligns across 9 bases. The V segment lost 8 bases and the J segment 3 bases; nucleotides outside the gene matches: 8. Germline loops: CDR1 ENHRY, CDR2 SYGVKD. The CDR3 covers 15 residues. The CDR3 here is CAISEGGRGYNEQFF. CDR3 DNA: TGTGCCATCTCGGAAGGCGGGAGGGGCTACAATGAGCAGTTCTTC.

The chain combines TRBV9 with TRBJ1-5; tentatively, D is TRBD1 (6 bases). This CDR3 is 15 amino acids long. V lost 3 bases to trimming and J lost 2 bases, with 12 bases between them. The germline CDR1 and CDR2 sequences are SGDLS and YYNGEE. The CDR3 nucleotides are TGTGCCAGCAGCGAGGGGGTGGGTGGCAATCAGCCCCAGCATTTT. Protein product: CASSEGVGGNQPQHF.

V and J are TRBV5-1 and TRBJ1-1; D remains ambiguous. The CDR3 totals 13 residues. Germline V gives CDR1 SGHRS, CDR2 YFSETQ. V lost 0 bases to trimming and J lost 7 bases, with 10 bases between them. DNA for the CDR3: TGCGCCAGCAGCTTGGGCCGGCACAGTGAAGCTTTCTTT. Amino acid sequence: CASSLGRHSEAFF.

This clone was counted many times. This chain uses TRBV9 with TRBJ2-3, with 10 bases identical to TRBD2. The CDR3 sequence is 17 residues long. With 0 bases clipped from V and 3 bases from J, the junction kept 7 bases outside the gene matches. Germline CDR1 is SGDLS and CDR2 is YYNGEE. As DNA, the CDR3 is TGTGCCAGCAGCGTAGGCCCTCTAGCGGGAGAGACAGATACGCAGTATTTT. It codes for CASSVGPLAGETDTQYF.

The V and J genes are TRBV5-1 and TRBJ1-5; D unresolved. V lost 0 bases to trimming and J lost 9 bases, with 16 bases between them. The CDR3 loop spans 15 amino acids. In germline, CDR1 is SGHRS, CDR2 YFSETQ. The chain's CDR3 is CASSLDSSRERPQHF. The CDR3 coding sequence is TGCGCCAGCAGCTTGGACAGCTCGCGGGAGAGGCCCCAGCATTTT. Based on the CDR3 plus reference TRBV5-1 and TRBJ1-5, the full variable domain is KAGVTQTPRYLIKTRGQQVTLSCSPISGHRSVSWYQQTPGQGLQFLFEYFSETQRNKGNFPGRFSGRQFSNSRSEMNVSTLELGDSALYLCASSLDSSRERPQHFGDGTRLSIL.

This clone has a handful of counts. This chain joins TRBV7-6 and TRBJ2-7; D might be TRBD1 (6 bases). This CDR3 is built from 15 residues. Germline loops: CDR1 SGHVS, CDR2 FNYEAQ. Trimming removed 1 base from V and 4 bases from J, with 14 bases in between. Here the CDR3 reads CASSLGAGTHYEQYF. CDR3 coding DNA: TGTGCCAGCAGCTTAGGGGCCGGGACACATTACGAGCAGTACTTC.

This sequence joins TRBV4-1 and TRBJ2-2; D gene unclear. This CDR3 is built from 13 residues. CDR1 and CDR2 from the germline V gene are MGHRA and YSYEKL. The V gene lost 6 bases and the J gene lost 7 bases, with 12 bases spanning the gap. CDR3 nucleotides: TGCGCCAGCAGATCCAACGTAGTCGGGGAGCTGTTTTTT. This encodes CASRSNVVGELFF.

The chain is built from TRBV2 and TRBJ2-5; possible D gene TRBD1, 6 bases. Germline assignment: CDR1 SNHLY and CDR2 FYNNEI. The CDR3 runs to 16 residues. Trimming removed 6 bases at V and 7 bases at J, with 24 bases between. DNA of the CDR3: TGTGCCAGCAGACCAGGACAGAGGGCCATGGTTATGACCCAGTACTTC. Translation gives CASRPGQRAMVMTQYF.

This clone showed up just a few times. V is TRBV29-1 and J is TRBJ1-1; tentatively, D is TRBD1 (5 bases). The CDR3 contains 14 residues. V was trimmed by 6 bases and J by 7 bases, leaving 21 bases between them. Per germline, CDR1 SQVTM and CDR2 ANQGSEA. The CDR3 coding sequence is TGCAGCGTCCCTCTTCCCGACAGAACCCTTGAAGCTTTCTTT. This codes for CSVPLPDRTLEAFF.

This clone showed up just a few times. The chain links TRBV4-1 to TRBJ2-5; D gene ambiguous. The CDR3 runs 11 residues. The V end was cut by 5 bases, the J end by 4 bases, with 5 bases between. Germline-derived CDR1 and CDR2 are MGHRA and YSYEKL. The CDR3 reads CASSSGETQYF. Here the CDR3 DNA reads TGCGCCAGCAGCTCCGGAGAGACCCAGTACTTC.

The CDR3 DNA reads as TGCGCCAGCAGCCCCCGGACTAGCGAGACAGATACGCAGTATTTT. Amino acid sequence: CASSPRTSETDTQYF. The chain employs TRBV5-1 and TRBJ2-3, with 9 bases that match TRBD2. Trimming removed 4 bases from V and 3 bases from J; junction bases left unmatched: 6. Germline assignment: CDR1 SGHRS and CDR2 YFSETQ. This CDR3 spans 15 amino acids.

This clone was seen more than once but under ten times. The chain recombines TRBV21-1 with TRBJ1-1; TRBD1 is taken as the D call from the table, unchecked against the DNA. TRBV21-1 is noted as a pseudogene. This CDR3 is 15 amino acids long. The CDR3: CASSIGDRVNTEAFF. The CDR3 DNA sequence: TGTGCCAGCAGCATTGGGGACAGGGTGAACACTGAAGCTTTCTTT.

The chain carries TRBV4-1 and TRBJ2-7; no clear D gene. Germline lookup yields CDR1 MGHRA and CDR2 YSYEKL. The V gene lost 1 base and the J gene lost 4 bases, with 8 bases spanning the gap. This CDR3 contains 13 residues. The CDR3 reads CASSQGIKYEQYF. The DNA for the CDR3 is TGCGCCAGCAGCCAAGGGATCAAATACGAGCAGTACTTC.

This clone was observed a handful of times. This chain uses TRBV19 with TRBJ2-6; D call uncertain. Germline V gene data show CDR1 as LNHDA and CDR2 as SQIVND (reference sequence). The CDR3 is 13 residues long. V gave up 5 bases and J gave up 1 base, with 3 bases separating them. CDR3 residues: CASSWSGANVLTF. Written as DNA, the CDR3 is TGTGCCAGTAGTTGGTCTGGGGCCAACGTCCTGACTTTC. The full variable domain, its missing parts supplied by reference TRBV19 and TRBJ2-6, is DGGITQSPKYLFRKEGQNVTLSCEQNLNHDAMYWYRQDPGQGLRLIYYSQIVNDFQKGDIAEGYSVSREKKESFPLTVTSAQKNPTAFYLCASSWSGANVLTFGAGSRLTVL.

This chain joins TRBV4-1 and TRBJ2-7; perhaps TRBD2 as D (5 bases). CDR1 and CDR2 (germline): MGHRA, YSYEKL. V was shortened by 2 bases and J by 3 bases, with 23 bases between the two germline ends. The CDR3 spans 18 residues. As DNA, the CDR3 is TGCGCCAGCAGCCAATCGTCAAATGGCCTAGTGGGGAGCTACGAGCAGTACTTC. Its translation: CASSQSSNGLVGSYEQYF.

The chain links TRBV5-1 to TRBJ2-2, with D unclear. The CDR3 sequence is 15 residues long. Germline loops: CDR1 SGHRS, CDR2 YFSETQ. Between the trimmed V and J ends, which lost 3 bases and 6 bases, there was a span of 15 bases. In DNA, the CDR3 is TGCGCCAGCAGCTGGCAATGGTCGTCGGCCGGGGAGCTGTTTTTT. Encoded protein: CASSWQWSSAGELFF.

The chain carries TRBV5-1 and TRBJ1-4; D is possibly TRBD1 (6 bases). V dropped 4 bases and J dropped 7 bases, with 14 bases sitting between them. The length of the CDR3 is 14 residues. Germline CDR1 reads SGHRS; CDR2 reads YFSETQ. CDR3 protein: CASSPDSGGEKLFF. Here the CDR3 DNA reads TGCGCCAGCAGCCCGGACAGCGGAGGTGAAAAACTGTTTTTT. The complete variable domain, with remaining parts taken from reference TRBV5-1 and TRBJ1-4, reads KAGVTQTPRYLIKTRGQQVTLSCSPISGHRSVSWYQQTPGQGLQFLFEYFSETQRNKGNFPGRFSGRQFSNSRSEMNVSTLELGDSALYLCASSPDSGGEKLFFGSGTQLSVL.

This chain links TRBV27 with TRBJ2-1; TRBD1 agrees at 7 bases. The CDR3 loop spans 17 amino acids. Germline CDR1 and CDR2: MNHEY and SMNVEV (reference sequence). V was pared by 6 bases and J by 2 bases, with 13 bases of the junction left unmatched. This CDR3 reads CASSPTGALGTYNEQFF. In DNA form, the CDR3 reads TGTGCCAGCAGCCCCACAGGGGCTCTAGGGACCTACAATGAGCAGTTCTTC.

This sequence joins TRBV29-1 and TRBJ2-2, with D possibly TRBD2 on 6 matching bases. The CDR3 runs to 11 residues. Per germline, CDR1 SQVTM and CDR2 ANQGSEA. V shed 8 bases and J shed 9 bases, with 13 bases lying between them. The chain's CDR3 is CSIGEDRELFF. In DNA, the CDR3 is TGCAGCATTGGGGAGGACAGGGAGCTGTTTTTT.

Details on this clone: Other nucleotide sequences from this sample produce the same CDR3. This rearrangement joins TRBV7-9 to TRBJ2-7; unclear D gene. Per the germline V gene, CDR1 is SEHNR and CDR2 is FQNEAQ (reference sequence). Trimming removed 4 bases at V and 2 bases at J, with 6 bases between. The CDR3 spans 12 residues. The CDR3 loop reads CASSSGPYEQYF. CDR3 DNA sequence: TGTGCCAGCAGCTCTGGGCCCTACGAGCAGTACTTC. The variable domain in full, with the rest retrieved from reference TRBV7-9 and TRBJ2-7, is DTGVSQNPRHKITKRGQNVTFRCDPISEHNRLYWYRQTLGQGPEFLTYFQNEAQLEKSRLLSDRFSAERPKGSFSTLEIQRTEQGDSAMYLCASSSGPYEQYFGPGTRLTVT.

This clone came up a few times. The CDR3 DNA follows: TGTGCCAGCAGCGCTACCGTTGGGGCGGGGGGCTACGAGCAGTACTTC. This gives the protein CASSATVGAGGYEQYF. The rearrangement joins TRBV9 to TRBJ2-7; 8 bases fit TRBD2. J was trimmed by 3 bases and V by 3 bases; bases with no gene match: 11. CDR1 and CDR2 (germline): SGDLS, YYNGEE. This CDR3 has 16 amino acids.

The chain combines TRBV7-9 with TRBJ2-5; the match to TRBD2 covers 11 bases. The DNA end is more similar to TRBJ2-7, so the J call may be wrong. CDR3 length equals 14 residues. CDR1 is SEHNR and CDR2 is FQNEAQ in the germline V gene (reference sequence). CDR3 coding DNA: TGTGCCAGCAGCTCCGGACTAGCGGGCTACGAGCAGTACTTC. The encoded protein is CASSSGLAGYEQYF.

This clone showed up just once. The chain links TRBV6-5 to TRBJ1-1, with TRBD1 as a possible D gene (6 bases). V lost 6 bases and J lost 5, with 7 bases in between. Per germline, CDR1 MNHEY and CDR2 SVGAGI. The CDR3 length is 11 residues. This chain's CDR3 is CASSQGTEAFF. The CDR3 DNA sequence: TGTGCCAGCAGCCAGGGGACTGAAGCTTTCTTT.